The 16 T cell receptor beta chains in this list originate from one sample, sequenced in a study of graft-versus-host responses after intestinal transplantation. Tissue processing of the graft released intraepithelial and lamina propria lymphocytes from it. The protocol was immunoSEQ multiplex PCR, while the TCRdb copy is restricted to in-frame clones and leaves out a portion. Seen here are about 16,000 clones, 65% to 90% observed once, and the top ten hold approximately 3.6%. The sample consisted of ileum tissue, taken approximately 83 weeks after intestinal transplantation. These receptors all come from a human patient who received an intestinal transplant, so some T cells may come from the graft donor.

The chain is built from TRBV10-3 and TRBJ2-1; TRBD2 might be the D (6 bases). From germline, CDR1 is ENHRY and CDR2 SYGVKD. The CDR3 runs 14 residues. Trimming stripped 7 bases from V and 3 bases from J, with 13 bases between. The CDR3 DNA sequence: TGTGCCATCAAAAGGGGCGGGATCTACAATGAGCAGTTCTTC. Its translation: CAIKRGGIYNEQFF.

Only one count was recorded for this clone. This chain joins TRBV5-1 and TRBJ2-1; 7 bases match TRBD2. Germline CDR1 and CDR2: SGHRS and YFSETQ. This CDR3 contains 15 residues. V was clipped by 1 base and J by 2 bases; unmatched bases: 3. This CDR3 reads CASSLLAGAYNEQFF. CDR3 DNA sequence: TGCGCCAGCAGCTTGCTTGCGGGGGCCTACAATGAGCAGTTCTTC.

This rearrangement joins TRBV6-5 to TRBJ2-2; 10 bases fit TRBD1. Per the germline V gene, CDR1 is MNHEY and CDR2 is SVGAGI. This CDR3 comprises 16 residues. J was trimmed by 6 bases and V by 4 bases; bases with no gene match: 8. The CDR3 nucleotides are TGTGCCAGCAGTTCTCCGGGACAGGGGAGTGCCGGGGAGCTGTTTTTT. Protein sequence: CASSSPGQGSAGELFF.

The V and J genes are TRBV21-1 and TRBJ2-3; the table's D call TRBD2 went unverified against the DNA. TRBV21-1 is assigned pseudogene status. The CDR3 runs to 15 residues. CDR3 residues: CASSNRKRGTDTQYF. Here the CDR3 DNA reads TGTGCCAGCAGCAATAGAAAGCGGGGCACAGATACGCAGTATTTT.

The rearrangement uses TRBV14 and TRBJ1-1, with D possibly being TRBD1 (6 bases). Germline loops: CDR1 SGHDN, CDR2 FVKESK. The germline V and J ends were trimmed by 4 bases and 6 bases, with 21 bases remaining between them. This CDR3 is built from 16 residues. CDR3 sequence: CASSPTQGRIGAEAFF. The DNA of the CDR3 is TGTGCCAGCAGCCCGACACAGGGTCGGATAGGTGCTGAAGCTTTCTTT.

The CDR3 nucleotides read TGTGCCAGCAGTTCCACAGGGGAGCAGTACTTC. This gives the protein CASSSTGEQYF. V gene TRBV6-5 combines with J gene TRBJ2-5, with 7 bases that match TRBD1. V lost 4 bases, J lost 11 bases, and 4 bases stayed unmatched. The CDR3 is 11 residues long. The V gene's germline CDR1 is MNHEY and CDR2 SVGAGI.

The chain carries TRBV29-1 and TRBJ2-5, with unresolved D. The J call may be mistaken, given a closer DNA end match to TRBJ2-7. The CDR3 loop spans 14 amino acids. Germline V gene data show CDR1 as SQVTM and CDR2 as ANQGSEA. As DNA, the CDR3 is TGCAGCGTTGATTCGGATGGTCCCACCTACGAGCAGTACTTC. Amino acids: CSVDSDGPTYEQYF.

The chain is built from TRBV4-1 and TRBJ2-3; 11 positions match TRBD2. Germline CDR1 and CDR2: MGHRA and YSYEKL. V lost 5 bases and J lost 6; bases outside the gene matches: 13. This CDR3 is built from 17 residues. CDR3 protein: CASSSLAGGRRVDTQYF. CDR3 bases: TGCGCCAGCAGCTCTCTAGCGGGGGGACGCCGGGTGGATACGCAGTATTTT.

This clone was picked up one time. The rearrangement uses TRBV5-1 and TRBJ2-1; perhaps TRBD1 as D (7 bases). V shed 1 base and J shed 9 bases, with 14 bases lying between them. The CDR3 contains 14 residues. The germline V gene encodes CDR1 SGHRS and CDR2 YFSETQ. CDR3 region: CASSLPRGVGEQFF. CDR3 nucleotide sequence: TGCGCCAGCAGCTTGCCCAGGGGGGTAGGTGAGCAGTTCTTC.

This chain links TRBV15 with TRBJ1-1; perhaps TRBD1 as D (5 bases). This CDR3 region has 13 residues. V was shortened by 3 bases and J by 10 bases, with 15 bases between the two germline ends. The germline CDR1 and CDR2 sequences are LNHNV and YYDKDF (reference sequence). The CDR3 sequence: CATSRPSGTGAFF. The CDR3 DNA reads as TGTGCCACCAGCAGGCCCTCCGGGACCGGAGCTTTCTTT.

In this sample, this clone turned up a few times. The chain is built from TRBV6-1 and TRBJ1-3, with D possibly being TRBD1 (6 bases). The CDR3 extends over 14 amino acids. The V and J ends lost 7 bases and 0 bases respectively, with 10 bases between them. Germline lookup yields CDR1 MNHNS and CDR2 SASEGT. The CDR3 reads CASKQGGSGNTIYF. The CDR3, as DNA: TGTGCCAGCAAACAGGGAGGCTCTGGAAACACCATATATTTT.

V and J are TRBV10-3 and TRBJ1-6; a weak D match, TRBD1 (5 bases). V lost 4 bases to trimming and J lost 8 bases, with 15 bases between them. Germline assignment: CDR1 ENHRY and CDR2 SYGVKD. The CDR3 sequence is 15 residues long. The CDR3 is CAISASGTDDSPLHF. In DNA, the CDR3 is TGTGCCATCAGTGCCTCCGGGACGGACGATTCACCCCTCCACTTT.

The chain is built from TRBV15 and TRBJ1-5; no clear D gene. The CDR3 has 15 amino acids. The germline gives CDR1 LNHNV, CDR2 YYDKDF (reference sequence). V shed 3 bases and J shed 5 bases, with 14 bases lying between them. This CDR3 is CATSRLMSGDQPQHF. CDR3 nucleotides: TGTGCCACCAGCAGGTTAATGAGTGGGGATCAGCCCCAGCATTTT.

This chain uses TRBV19 with TRBJ2-6; D is possibly TRBD1 (6 bases). The CDR3 has 14 residues. Germline V gene sequence: CDR1 LNHDA, CDR2 SQIVND (reference sequence). The V end lost 9 bases, the J end lost 2 bases, and 11 bases lay between the germline ends. DNA for the CDR3: TGTGCCAGCACAGGGCCCACTGGGGCCAACGTCCTGACTTTC. As protein: CASTGPTGANVLTF.

In this sample, this clone turned up once. The V gene is TRBV5-1, the J gene TRBJ1-6; D may be TRBD1 (6 bases). Germline V gene sequence: CDR1 SGHRS, CDR2 YFSETQ. V lost 5 bases and J 7 bases, leaving 16 bases between the germline ends. The CDR3 totals 15 residues. The CDR3 DNA follows: TGCGCCAGCAGTCCGGCAGGGGTAGGCAATTCACCCCTCCACTTT. It codes for CASSPAGVGNSPLHF.

This clone was observed once. J is TRBJ2-2 and V is TRBV27; D call uncertain. Germline assignment: CDR1 MNHEY and CDR2 SMNVEV (reference sequence). The length of the CDR3 is 14 residues. Trimming took 0 bases from V and 6 from J, leaving 8 bases between them. The DNA of the CDR3 is TGTGCCAGCAGTTTATCCTTCGGAGCCGGGGAGCTGTTTTTT. Translating it yields CASSLSFGAGELFF.